The next 6 T cell receptor beta chains were all read from a single sample in a study of PD-1 blockade in classical Hodgkin lymphoma. Time point denoted: cycle 4 day 1 (C4D1), after five to seven weeks of nivolumab. Every patient relapsed after autologous stem cell transplantation, and brentuximab vedotin exposure varied. Sequencing was performed with immunoSEQ multiplex PCR; in TCRdb, only in-frame clones are kept and a portion is missing. This sample has some 45,000 clones, with more than 70% found just once. The sequencing here drew on peripheral blood mononuclear cells (PBMCs), taken before the fourth cycle of nivolumab. These TCRs come from a human donor with classical Hodgkin lymphoma.

The chain combines TRBV5-1 with TRBJ1-1; no clear D. Trimming took 4 bases from V and 4 from J, leaving 14 bases between them. The CDR3 extends over 14 amino acids. The germline V gene has CDR1 SGHRS and CDR2 YFSETQ. CDR3 bases: TGCGCCAGCAGCGCGACCGTGGCGGGCACTGAAGCTTTCTTT. It is translated as CASSATVAGTEAFF.

This clone has only one observation. The V gene is TRBV9, the J gene TRBJ2-2; D gene ambiguous. Trimming stripped 0 bases from V and 4 bases from J, with 7 bases between. Germline CDR1 and CDR2: SGDLS and YYNGEE. The CDR3 consists of 14 residues. The CDR3 region has the DNA TGTGCCAGCAGCGTAGCCAGTTTCACCGGGGAGCTGTTTTTT. Amino acids: CASSVASFTGELFF.

This clone was observed a handful of times. The chain joins TRBV6-5 to TRBJ1-6; 8 bases line up with TRBD1. The CDR3 consists of 16 residues. Germline CDR1 reads MNHEY; CDR2 reads SVGAGI. The V segment lost 4 bases and the J segment 10 bases; nucleotides outside the gene matches: 12. The CDR3 spells CASSSSGQGEGSPLHF. The CDR3, as DNA: TGTGCCAGCAGTTCCTCCGGACAGGGAGAAGGGTCACCCCTCCACTTT.

V is TRBV19 and J is TRBJ1-5; D is undetermined. The germline gives CDR1 LNHDA, CDR2 SQIVND (reference sequence). V was shortened by 2 bases and J by 0 bases, with 8 bases between the two germline ends. There are 15 residues in the CDR3. CDR3 DNA: TGTGCCAGTAGTATACGGATCGATAGCAATCAGCCCCAGCATTTT. Translation: CASSIRIDSNQPQHF.

This clone was recorded only once. The chain recombines TRBV28 with TRBJ1-2; 7 bases are shared with TRBD1. Germline values: CDR1 MDHEN, CDR2 SYDVKM. CDR3 length: 16 residues. V was pared by 3 bases and J by 8 bases, with 15 bases of the junction left unmatched. The CDR3 sequence: CASSFPTPRQGAGYTF. CDR3 sequence (DNA): TGTGCCAGCAGTTTTCCGACCCCTCGACAGGGAGCGGGCTACACCTTC.

The genes are TRBV19 and TRBJ2-1, with TRBD2 matching 7 bases. Germline assignment: CDR1 LNHDA and CDR2 SQIVND (reference sequence). Unmatched junction bases numbered 10, after V lost 7 bases and J lost 1 base. The CDR3 is 16 residues long. This CDR3 reads CASTPGGSGSYNEQFF. The CDR3 region has the DNA TGTGCCAGTACCCCCGGGGGGTCTGGTTCCTACAATGAGCAGTTCTTC. Full variable domain (remainder filled in from reference TRBV19 and TRBJ2-1): DGGITQSPKYLFRKEGQNVTLSCEQNLNHDAMYWYRQDPGQGLRLIYYSQIVNDFQKGDIAEGYSVSREKKESFPLTVTSAQKNPTAFYLCASTPGGSGSYNEQFFGPGTRLTVL.